The 21 T cell receptor beta chains below were found in one sample sequenced in a study of T cells in Graves' hyperthyroidism and ophthalmopathy. Regions amplified from RNA transcripts were the TCR beta CDR3 regions. The primer set for the first-round RT-PCR of the TCR CDR3 was HTBI. Each CDR3 protein is one row after TCRdb ran MiXCR on the multiplex PCR reads. This table holds hundreds of thousands of distinct CDR3 sequences, about 15% found once. The sample taken for sequencing was blood. These receptors were collected from a woman aged 18-29 years with Graves' ophthalmopathy.

This clonotype was seen many times. The chain is built from TRBV5-5 and TRBJ1-1; 7 bases line up with TRBD1. The CDR3 consists of 15 residues. The V gene's germline CDR1 is SGHKS and CDR2 YYEKEE (reference sequence). V shed 4 bases, J shed 0 bases, and the junction held 6 bases outside the gene matches. CDR3 nucleotides: TGTGCCAGCAGCCCCTTGGGACAGATGAACACTGAAGCTTTCTTT. This gives the protein CASSPLGQMNTEAFF.

This clonotype was picked up many times. The chain is built from TRBV28 and TRBJ2-1; no definite D call. The germline V gene encodes CDR1 MDHEN and CDR2 SYDVKM. This CDR3 has 12 amino acids. V was cut by 4 bases and J by 8 bases, with 9 bases left in between. This CDR3 reads CASSSALDEQFF. For the CDR3, the DNA is TGTGCCAGCAGTTCTGCGTTGGATGAGCAGTTCTTC.

This clonotype was found many times. The chain employs TRBV20-1 and TRBJ2-3; 8 bases are shared with TRBD1. The CDR3 has 13 residues. Germline V lookup: CDR1 DFQATT, CDR2 SNEGSKA (reference sequence). The V and J ends lost 6 bases and 4 bases, in that order; junction bases with no gene match: 6. This chain's CDR3 is CSAGTGVPDTQYF. The CDR3 bases are TGCAGTGCCGGGACAGGTGTCCCAGATACGCAGTATTTT.

This clonotype has a count of ten or more. The genes are TRBV12-3 or TRBV12-4 and TRBJ1-1, with D maybe TRBD1 (5 bases). This CDR3 has 12 residues. V dropped 6 bases and J dropped 8 bases, with 13 bases sitting between them. In DNA form, the CDR3 reads TGTGCCAGCAGCCCGATGGGGGTCGAAGCTTTCTTT. Amino acid sequence: CASSPMGVEAFF.

The V and J genes are TRBV30 and TRBJ1-4, with 8 positions matching TRBD1. Trimming took 5 bases from V and 4 from J; bases not matched to a gene: 0. Per germline, CDR1 GTSNPN and CDR2 SVGIG (reference sequence). The CDR3 has 12 residues. The CDR3 nucleotides read TGTGCCTGGGGACAGGGTAATGAAAAACTGTTTTTT. Amino acids: CAWGQGNEKLFF. Filled out from reference TRBV30 and TRBJ1-4, the complete variable domain reads SQTIHQWPATLVQPVGSPLSLECTVEGTSNPNLYWYRQAAGRGLQLLFYSVGIGQISSEVPQNLSASRPQDRQFILSSKKLLLSDSGFYLCAWGQGNEKLFFGSGTQLSVL.

There are many counts of this clonotype. The V call is TRBV7-9, the J call TRBJ1-1, with D unclear. This CDR3 comprises 13 residues. Trimming stripped 2 bases from V and 4 bases from J, with 8 bases between. Germline CDR1 SEHNR, CDR2 FQNEAQ (reference sequence). The CDR3: CASSLSLSTEAFF. In DNA, the CDR3 is TGTGCCAGCAGCTTATCGTTGAGCACTGAAGCTTTCTTT.

This clonotype was counted ten times or more. The rearrangement links TRBV7-2 to TRBJ2-2; possibly TRBD1 for D (5 bases). CDR3 length: 14 amino acids. Trimming removed 3 bases at V and 4 bases at J, with 9 bases between. Per germline, CDR1 SGHTA and CDR2 FQGNSA. In DNA, the CDR3 is TGTGCCAGCAGCTTGAATCAGGGCACCGGGGAGCTGTTTTTT. It translates to CASSLNQGTGELFF.

With regard to this clonotype: This clone may be a read error of a much larger clone one base away. The chain carries TRBV20-1 and TRBJ2-1; 7 bases are shared with TRBD2. Germline V gene data show CDR1 as DFQATT and CDR2 as SNEGSKA (reference sequence). This CDR3 spans 15 amino acids. CDR3 nucleotides: TGCAGGGCTACGTCCGGGAGGACCTCCTACAATGAGCAGTTCTTC. Protein product: CRATSGRTSYNEQFF.

This clonotype was found many times. V gene TRBV5-5 combines with J gene TRBJ2-7, with D possibly being TRBD1 or TRBD2 (5 bases each). This CDR3 is built from 14 residues. CDR1 is SGHKS and CDR2 is YYEKEE in the germline V gene (reference sequence). Between the trimmed V and J ends, which lost 1 base and 5 bases, there was a span of 13 bases. The CDR3 reads CASSLSGPLDEQYF. CDR3 bases: TGTGCCAGCAGCTTGTCGGGACCTCTGGACGAGCAGTACTTC.

This clonotype was found many times. V gene TRBV27 combines with J gene TRBJ1-2; 10 nucleotides line up with TRBD1. CDR1 is MNHEY and CDR2 is SMNVEV in the germline V gene (reference sequence). CDR3 length: 20 amino acids. V was clipped by 3 bases and J by 4 bases; unmatched bases: 20. CDR3 residues: CASSLRGETVGTGVSYGYTF. In DNA form, the CDR3 reads TGTGCCAGCAGTTTGAGAGGGGAGACGGTGGGGACAGGGGTCTCCTATGGCTACACCTTC.

The sample holds many counts of this clonotype. V gene TRBV20-1 combines with J gene TRBJ1-1; 7 bases match TRBD1. Unmatched junction bases numbered 14, after V lost 0 bases and J lost 1 base. Germline V CDR1 and CDR2: DFQATT, SNEGSKA (reference sequence). The CDR3 extends over 18 amino acids. The CDR3: CSARDELIGDSQNTEAFF. In DNA, the CDR3 is TGCAGTGCTAGAGATGAGTTAATAGGGGACAGCCAGAACACTGAAGCTTTCTTT.

This clonotype was observed at least ten times. The chain joins TRBV20-1 to TRBJ2-3; 9 nucleotides agree with TRBD1. This CDR3 contains 14 residues. CDR1 is DFQATT, CDR2 SNEGSKA, per germline (reference sequence). V shed 7 bases and J 10 bases; nucleotides not matched to a gene: 15. The CDR3 sequence: CSGPDRGNTKAQYF. In nucleotides, the CDR3 is TGCAGTGGCCCGGACAGGGGAAACACTAAGGCGCAGTATTTT.

This clonotype turned up a few times. This chain links TRBV28 with TRBJ1-1; maybe TRBD1 (5 bases). Germline CDR1 reads MDHEN; CDR2 reads SYDVKM. This CDR3 comprises 13 residues. V was trimmed by 7 bases and J by 5 bases, leaving 14 bases between them. DNA for the CDR3: TGTGCCAGCACCTTGGGGTGGGGGACTGAAGCTTTCTTT. It is translated as CASTLGWGTEAFF.

The chain uses TRBV19 and TRBJ1-1; D may be TRBD1 (5 bases). The CDR3 contains 12 residues. Looked up from germline, CDR1 is LNHDA and CDR2 is SQIVND (reference sequence). V lost 3 bases and J 3 bases, leaving 5 bases between the germline ends. The CDR3 reads CASSMGDTEAFF. The CDR3 DNA is TGTGCCAGTAGTATGGGGGACACTGAAGCTTTCTTT.

This clonotype was seen a handful of times. The chain employs TRBV7-9 and TRBJ1-2, with 9 bases aligning to TRBD1. From germline, CDR1 is SEHNR and CDR2 FQNEAQ (reference sequence). With V trimmed by 5 bases and J by 6 bases, 10 bases remained unmatched. The CDR3 extends over 15 amino acids. CDR3 region: CASSARDREYHGYTF. The CDR3, as DNA: TGTGCCAGCAGCGCCCGGGACAGGGAATATCATGGCTACACCTTC.

This clonotype appeared a few times. The J gene is TRBJ1-3, the V gene TRBV20-1; no firm D call. The CDR3 runs 16 residues. Germline values: CDR1 DFQATT, CDR2 SNEGSKA (reference sequence). V lost 0 bases, J lost 2 bases, and 14 bases lay in between. The CDR3 loop is CSARDRSRGPGNTIYF. DNA of the CDR3: TGCAGTGCTAGAGATAGGAGTCGTGGACCTGGAAACACCATATATTTT.

J is TRBJ1-2 and V is TRBV7-2; a weak D match, TRBD1 (6 bases). V gave up 5 bases and J gave up 9 bases, with 19 bases separating them. There are 14 residues in the CDR3. Germline CDR1 reads SGHTA; CDR2 reads FQGNSA. The CDR3 sequence is CASSLYRDKNSYTF. The CDR3 DNA follows: TGTGCCAGCAGCCTATACCGGGACAAAAATAGCTACACCTTC.

The rearrangement joins TRBV28 to TRBJ1-2; D is perhaps TRBD1 (6 bases). The CDR3 spans 13 residues. Trimming took 6 bases from V and 8 from J, leaving 16 bases between them. Germline loops: CDR1 MDHEN, CDR2 SYDVKM. CDR3 residues: CASRATRGRGYTF. The CDR3 nucleotides are TGTGCCAGCAGGGCTACGAGGGGGAGGGGCTACACCTTC.

This clonotype was seen at least ten times. The V gene is TRBV2, the J gene TRBJ1-1; tentatively, D is TRBD1 (6 bases). The length of the CDR3 is 15 residues. Germline V gives CDR1 SNHLY, CDR2 FYNNEI. The ends were cut back, 2 bases at V and 9 bases at J, with 19 bases in the middle. The CDR3 DNA follows: TGTGCCAGCAGTGAATCCGGAGACAGGCCAGGTAAAGCTTTCTTT. This translates into CASSESGDRPGKAFF.

Regarding this clonotype: A much larger clone is a single base away; this may be a read error. This chain links TRBV11-2 with TRBJ2-1; possible D gene TRBD2, 6 bases. The germline V gene has CDR1 SGHAT and CDR2 FQNNGV. The CDR3 is 14 amino acids. Between the trimmed V and J ends, which lost 5 bases and 6 bases, there was a span of 14 bases. The CDR3 DNA follows: TGTGCCAGCAGCCAGCCGGGAGAGGTCAATGAGCAGTTCTTC. This codes for CASSQPGEVNEQFF.

This clonotype was seen more than once but under ten times. This rearrangement joins TRBV6-1 to TRBJ2-1; the match to TRBD2 covers 9 bases. With V trimmed by 2 bases and J by 0 bases, 14 bases remained unmatched. This CDR3 is built from 20 residues. Looked up from germline, CDR1 is MNHNS and CDR2 is SASEGT. This CDR3 reads CASSEKTTWTSAFSYNEQFF. The DNA for the CDR3 is TGTGCCAGCAGTGAAAAGACTACCTGGACTAGCGCCTTCTCCTACAATGAGCAGTTCTTC.